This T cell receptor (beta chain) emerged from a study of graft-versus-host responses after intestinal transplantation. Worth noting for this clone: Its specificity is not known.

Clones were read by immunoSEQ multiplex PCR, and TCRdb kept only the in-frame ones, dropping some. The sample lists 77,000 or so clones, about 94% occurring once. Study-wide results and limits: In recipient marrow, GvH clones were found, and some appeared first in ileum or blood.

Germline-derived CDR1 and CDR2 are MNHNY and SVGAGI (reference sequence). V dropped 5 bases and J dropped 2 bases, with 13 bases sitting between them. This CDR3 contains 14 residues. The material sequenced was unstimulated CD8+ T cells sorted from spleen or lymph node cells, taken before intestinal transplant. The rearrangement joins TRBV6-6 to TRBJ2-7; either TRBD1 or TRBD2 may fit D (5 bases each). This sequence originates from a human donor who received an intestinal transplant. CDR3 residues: CASSTGTGTYEQYF. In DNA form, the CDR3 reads TGTGCCAGCAGTACCGGGACGGGAACCTACGAGCAGTACTTC.